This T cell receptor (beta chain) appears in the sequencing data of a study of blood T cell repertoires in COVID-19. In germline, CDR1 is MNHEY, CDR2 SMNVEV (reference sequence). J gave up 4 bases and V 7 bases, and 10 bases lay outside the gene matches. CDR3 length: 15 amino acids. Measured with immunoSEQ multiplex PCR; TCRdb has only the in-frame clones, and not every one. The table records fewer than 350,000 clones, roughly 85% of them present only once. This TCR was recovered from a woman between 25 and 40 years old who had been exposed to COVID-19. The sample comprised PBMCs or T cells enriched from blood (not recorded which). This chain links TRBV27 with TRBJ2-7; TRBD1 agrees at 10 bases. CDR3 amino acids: CASTSSGQGTYEQYF. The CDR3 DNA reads TGTGCCAGCACCTCTTCGGGACAGGGGACGTACGAGCAGTACTTC.